The present entry profiles one TCR beta chain with its context. The data belong to a study of T cell responses to AZD1222 COVID-19 vaccine. The protocol was immunoSEQ multiplex PCR, while the TCRdb copy is restricted to in-frame clones and leaves out a portion. Of over 150,000 clones in the sample, under 95% were seen once. Recipients boosted at about 4 weeks or about 12 weeks are pooled. The TCR originated in an adult who received the AZD1222 COVID-19 vaccine. The sequences come from peripheral blood, collected 28 days after the second AZD1222 dose.

The CDR3 nucleotides read TGTGCCAGCAGCGAACGACTCACCTACAATGAGCAGTTCTTC. This sequence encodes CASSERLTYNEQFF. The chain joins TRBV9 to TRBJ2-1; D remains unclear. V was cut by 3 bases and J by 2 bases, with 9 bases left in between. The V gene's germline CDR1 is SGDLS and CDR2 YYNGEE. The CDR3 extends over 14 amino acids. Full variable domain (missing parts from reference TRBV9 and TRBJ2-1): DSGVTQTPKHLITATGQRVTLRCSPRSGDLSVYWYQQSLDQGLQFLIQYYNGEERAKGNILERFSAQQFPDLHSELNLSSLELGDSALYFCASSERLTYNEQFFGPGTRLTVL.